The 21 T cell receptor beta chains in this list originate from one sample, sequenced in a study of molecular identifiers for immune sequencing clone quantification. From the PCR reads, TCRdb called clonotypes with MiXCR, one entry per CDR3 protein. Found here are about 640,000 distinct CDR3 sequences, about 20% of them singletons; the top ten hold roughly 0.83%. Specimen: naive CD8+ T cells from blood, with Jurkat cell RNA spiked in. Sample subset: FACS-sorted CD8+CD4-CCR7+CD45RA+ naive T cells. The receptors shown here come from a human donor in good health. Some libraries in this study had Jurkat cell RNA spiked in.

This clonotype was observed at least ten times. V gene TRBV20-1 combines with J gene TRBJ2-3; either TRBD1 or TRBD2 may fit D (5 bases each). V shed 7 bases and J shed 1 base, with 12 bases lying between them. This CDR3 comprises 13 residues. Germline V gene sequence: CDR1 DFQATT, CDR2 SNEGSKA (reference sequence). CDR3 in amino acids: CSGGGWGTDTQYF. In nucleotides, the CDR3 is TGCAGTGGTGGGGGATGGGGCACAGATACGCAGTATTTT.

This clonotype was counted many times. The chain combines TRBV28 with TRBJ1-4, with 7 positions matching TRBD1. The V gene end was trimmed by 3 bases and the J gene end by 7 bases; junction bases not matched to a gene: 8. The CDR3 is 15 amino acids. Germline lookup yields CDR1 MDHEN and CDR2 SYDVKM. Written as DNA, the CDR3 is TGTGCCAGCAGTTTGTGGCAGGGGGTTGCTGAAAAACTGTTTTTT. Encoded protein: CASSLWQGVAEKLFF.

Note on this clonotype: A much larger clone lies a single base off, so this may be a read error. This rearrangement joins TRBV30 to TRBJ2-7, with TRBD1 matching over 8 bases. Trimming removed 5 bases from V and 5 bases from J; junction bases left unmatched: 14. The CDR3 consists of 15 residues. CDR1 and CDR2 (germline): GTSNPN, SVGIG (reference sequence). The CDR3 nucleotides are TGTGCCTGGGACAGAGCCGGGACAGGAGGCGACGAGCAGTACTTC. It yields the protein CAWDRAGTGGDEQYF.

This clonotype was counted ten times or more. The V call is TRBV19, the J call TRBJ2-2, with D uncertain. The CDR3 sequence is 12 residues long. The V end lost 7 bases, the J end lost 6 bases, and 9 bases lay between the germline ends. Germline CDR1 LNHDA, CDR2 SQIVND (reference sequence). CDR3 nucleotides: TGTGCCAGTACTGTTGCGCCCGGGGAGCTGTTTTTT. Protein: CASTVAPGELFF.

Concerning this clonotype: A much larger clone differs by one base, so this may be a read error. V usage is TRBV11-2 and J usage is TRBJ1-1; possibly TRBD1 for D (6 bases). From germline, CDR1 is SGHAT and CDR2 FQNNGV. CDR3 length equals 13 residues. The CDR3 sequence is CASSLDRGSEASF. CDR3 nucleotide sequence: TGTGCCAGCAGCTTAGACAGGGGTTCTGAAGCTTCCTTT.

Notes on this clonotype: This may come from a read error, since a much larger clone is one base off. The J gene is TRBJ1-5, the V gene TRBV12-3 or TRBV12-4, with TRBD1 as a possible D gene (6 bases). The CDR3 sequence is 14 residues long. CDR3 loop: CASSPGGPPQPRHF. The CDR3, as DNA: TGTGCCAGCAGTCCCGGGGGCCCCCCTCAGCCCCGGCATTTT.

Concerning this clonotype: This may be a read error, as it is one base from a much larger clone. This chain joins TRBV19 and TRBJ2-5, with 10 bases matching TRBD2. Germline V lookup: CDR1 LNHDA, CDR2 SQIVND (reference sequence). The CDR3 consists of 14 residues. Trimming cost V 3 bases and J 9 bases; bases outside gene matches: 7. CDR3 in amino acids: CASSILAGAEAQYF. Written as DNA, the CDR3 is TGTGCCAGTAGTATTCTAGCGGGGGCGGAGGCCCAGTACTTC.

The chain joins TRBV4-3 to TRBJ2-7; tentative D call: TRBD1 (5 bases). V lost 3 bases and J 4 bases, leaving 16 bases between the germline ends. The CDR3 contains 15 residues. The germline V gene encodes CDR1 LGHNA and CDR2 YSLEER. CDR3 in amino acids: CASSQSSSRVYEQYF. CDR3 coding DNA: TGCGCCAGCAGCCAGAGTTCGAGCAGGGTGTACGAGCAGTACTTC.

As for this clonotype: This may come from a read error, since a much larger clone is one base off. This CDR3 reads CASSLDDDGIHEQYF. The CDR3 coding sequence is TGTGCCAGCAGTTTGGACGACGACGGGATCCACGAGCAGTACTTC. The genes are TRBV28 and TRBJ2-7, with D perhaps TRBD2 (5 bases). V lost 3 bases and J lost 5, with 17 bases in between. The CDR3 runs to 15 residues. Germline V gene data show CDR1 as MDHEN and CDR2 as SYDVKM.

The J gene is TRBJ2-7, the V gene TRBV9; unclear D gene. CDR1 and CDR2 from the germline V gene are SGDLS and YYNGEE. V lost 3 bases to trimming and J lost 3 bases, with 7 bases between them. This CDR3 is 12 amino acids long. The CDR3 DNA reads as TGTGCCAGCAGCGGGTCCGACTACGAGCAGTACTTC. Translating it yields CASSGSDYEQYF.

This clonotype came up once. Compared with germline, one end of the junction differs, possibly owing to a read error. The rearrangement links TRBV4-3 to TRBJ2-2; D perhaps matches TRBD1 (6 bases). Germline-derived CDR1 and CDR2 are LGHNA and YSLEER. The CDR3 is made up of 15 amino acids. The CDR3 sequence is CASSPDSPNTGKLFF. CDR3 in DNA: TGCGCCAGCAGCCCGGACAGCCCGAACACCGGGAAGCTGTTTTTT.

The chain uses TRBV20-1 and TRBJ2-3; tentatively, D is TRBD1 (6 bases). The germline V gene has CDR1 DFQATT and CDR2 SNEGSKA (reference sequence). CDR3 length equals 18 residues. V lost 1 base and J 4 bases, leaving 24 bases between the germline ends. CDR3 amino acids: CSARAVRDLEGVADTQYF. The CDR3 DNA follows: TGCAGTGCTAGAGCTGTCCGGGACCTAGAGGGGGTCGCAGATACGCAGTATTTT.

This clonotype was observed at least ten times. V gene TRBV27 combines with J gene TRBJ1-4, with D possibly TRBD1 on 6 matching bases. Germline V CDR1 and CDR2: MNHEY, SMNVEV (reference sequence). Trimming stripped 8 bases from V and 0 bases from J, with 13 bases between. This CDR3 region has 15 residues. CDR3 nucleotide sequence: TGTGCCAGCGCACCTCCAGGGGCAACTAATGAAAAACTGTTTTTT. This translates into CASAPPGATNEKLFF.

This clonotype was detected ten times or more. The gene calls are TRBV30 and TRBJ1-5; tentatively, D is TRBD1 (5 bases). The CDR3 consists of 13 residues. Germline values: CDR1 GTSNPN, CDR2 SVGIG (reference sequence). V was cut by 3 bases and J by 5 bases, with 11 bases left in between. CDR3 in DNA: TGTGCCTGGAGCCCCTGGGGGGATCAGCCCCAGCATTTT. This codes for CAWSPWGDQPQHF.

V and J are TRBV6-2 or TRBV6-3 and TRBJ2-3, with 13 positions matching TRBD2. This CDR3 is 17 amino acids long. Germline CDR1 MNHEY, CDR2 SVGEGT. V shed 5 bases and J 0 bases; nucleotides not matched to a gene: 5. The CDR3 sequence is CASSETTSGGSTDTQYF. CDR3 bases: TGTGCCAGCAGTGAGACGACTAGCGGGGGGAGCACAGATACGCAGTATTTT.

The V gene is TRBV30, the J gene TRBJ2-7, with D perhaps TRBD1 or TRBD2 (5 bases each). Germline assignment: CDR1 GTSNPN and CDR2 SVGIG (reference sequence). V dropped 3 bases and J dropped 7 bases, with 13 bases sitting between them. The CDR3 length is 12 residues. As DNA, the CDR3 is TGTGCCTGGAGCCTCGTGGGGGAAGAGCAGTACTTC. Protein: CAWSLVGEEQYF.

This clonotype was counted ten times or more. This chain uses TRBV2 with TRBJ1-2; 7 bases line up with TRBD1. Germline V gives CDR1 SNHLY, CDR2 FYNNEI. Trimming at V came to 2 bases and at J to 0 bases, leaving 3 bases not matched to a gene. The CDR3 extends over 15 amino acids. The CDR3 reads CASSEHRGSNYGYTF. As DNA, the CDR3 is TGTGCCAGCAGTGAACACAGGGGTTCTAACTATGGCTACACCTTC.

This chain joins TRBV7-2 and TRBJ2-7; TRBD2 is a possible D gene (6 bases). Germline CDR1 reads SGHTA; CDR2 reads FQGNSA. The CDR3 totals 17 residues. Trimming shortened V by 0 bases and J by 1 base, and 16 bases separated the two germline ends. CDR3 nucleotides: TGTGCCAGCAGCTTAGCGCTTTGGGACGGGAGATCCTACGAGCAGTACTTC. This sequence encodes CASSLALWDGRSYEQYF.

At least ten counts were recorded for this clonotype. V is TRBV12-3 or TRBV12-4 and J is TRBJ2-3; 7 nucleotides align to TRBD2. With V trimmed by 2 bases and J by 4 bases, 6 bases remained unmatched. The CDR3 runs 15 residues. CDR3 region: CASSLFLADADTQYF. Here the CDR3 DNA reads TGTGCCAGCAGTTTATTCCTAGCGGACGCAGATACGCAGTATTTT.

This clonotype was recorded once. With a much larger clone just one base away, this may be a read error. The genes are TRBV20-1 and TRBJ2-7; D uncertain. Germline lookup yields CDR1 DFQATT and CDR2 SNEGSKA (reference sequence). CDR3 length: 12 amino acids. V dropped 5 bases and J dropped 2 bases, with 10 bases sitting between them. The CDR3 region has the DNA TGCAGTGCTGCCCAAATACCCTACGAGCAGTACTTC. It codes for CSAAQIPYEQYF.

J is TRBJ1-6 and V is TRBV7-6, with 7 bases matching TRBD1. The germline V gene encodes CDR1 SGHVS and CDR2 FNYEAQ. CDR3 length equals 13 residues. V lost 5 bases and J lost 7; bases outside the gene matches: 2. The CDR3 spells CASSPDRNSPLHF. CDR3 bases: TGTGCCAGCAGCCCGGACAGGAATTCACCCCTCCACTTT. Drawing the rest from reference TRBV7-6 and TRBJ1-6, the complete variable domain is GAGVSQSPRYKVTKRGQDVALRCDPISGHVSLYWYRQALGQGPEFLTYFNYEAQQDKSGLPNDRFSAERPEGSISTLTIQRTEQRDSAMYRCASSPDRNSPLHFGNGTRLTVT.